The entry below describes one T cell receptor (beta chain). Clones were sequenced by immunoSEQ multiplex PCR, and TCRdb holds only the in-frame ones, with some missing. The sample lists approximately 100,000 clones, around 90% occurring once. These data are taken from a study of T cell changes during pregnancy in multiple sclerosis. There are 16 residues in the CDR3. The V and J ends lost 4 bases and 6 bases, in that order; junction bases with no gene match: 11. From germline, CDR1 is SGHDT and CDR2 YYEEEE. This clonotype was obtained from a female donor with multiple sclerosis, enrolled in a pregnancy study. The chain recombines TRBV5-6 with TRBJ1-5; 9 bases are a match to TRBD1. Specimen: peripheral blood, collected in the second trimester of pregnancy. CDR3 residues: CASSRSGQGTSQPQHF. The CDR3, as DNA: TGTGCCAGCAGCCGATCGGGACAGGGAACAAGTCAGCCCCAGCATTTT.